This T cell receptor beta chain was sequenced during a study of blood T cell repertoires in COVID-19. The overall study: Researchers got acute and convalescent COVID-19 samples from the United States, Italy and Spain. PBMCs, B-cell-depleted T cells, or T cells were the source of the cDNA or gDNA that made up the material.

Germline loops: CDR1 LNHNV, CDR2 YYDKDF (reference sequence). Losses at the gene ends were 2 bases for V and 3 bases for J; bases not matched to a gene: 3. The CDR3 sequence is 14 residues long. In the authors' methods: Amplification from reference gene primers served as the basis for estimated nucleated cell counts. The repertoire was sequenced with immunoSEQ multiplex PCR; TCRdb's copy has only in-frame clones and lacks some. That table gives V, J and clone size, and the DNA gave D and trimming. The sample shows roughly 89,000 clones, approximately 80% of them seen only once. Sequencing was performed on peripheral blood. This chain uses TRBV15 with TRBJ2-7; 8 bases align to TRBD2. The TCR originated in an elderly woman with acute or convalescent COVID-19. The DNA for the CDR3 is TGTGCCACCAGCAGACCCGGGGGGGGCTACGAGCAGTACTTC. It codes for CATSRPGGGYEQYF.